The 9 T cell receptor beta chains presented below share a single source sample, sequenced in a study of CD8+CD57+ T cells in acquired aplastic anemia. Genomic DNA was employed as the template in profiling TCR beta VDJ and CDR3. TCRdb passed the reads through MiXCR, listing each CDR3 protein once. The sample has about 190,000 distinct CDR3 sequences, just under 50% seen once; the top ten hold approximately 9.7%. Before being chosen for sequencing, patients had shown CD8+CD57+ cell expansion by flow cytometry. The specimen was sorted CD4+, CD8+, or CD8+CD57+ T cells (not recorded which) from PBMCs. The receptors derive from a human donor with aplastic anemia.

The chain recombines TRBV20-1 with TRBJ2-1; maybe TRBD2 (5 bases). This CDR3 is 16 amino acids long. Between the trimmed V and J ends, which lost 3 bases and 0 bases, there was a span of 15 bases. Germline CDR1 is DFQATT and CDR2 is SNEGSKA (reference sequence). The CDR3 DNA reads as TGCAGTGCTAGTAATGTCGTGGGGAGCTCCTACAATGAGCAGTTCTTC. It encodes CSASNVVGSSYNEQFF.

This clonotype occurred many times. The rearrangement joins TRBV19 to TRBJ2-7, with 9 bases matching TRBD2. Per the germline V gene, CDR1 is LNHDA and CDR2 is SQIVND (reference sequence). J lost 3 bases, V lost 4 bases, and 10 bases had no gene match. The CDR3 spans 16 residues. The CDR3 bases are TGTGCCAGTAGTAGCGGCGGGAGGGCCGTGGACTACGAGCAGTACTTC. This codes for CASSSGGRAVDYEQYF.

This chain's CDR3 is CASSARQGSTYEQYF. CDR3 coding DNA: TGTGCCAGCAGCGCACGACAGGGTAGCACTTACGAGCAGTACTTC. The chain has TRBV4-2 and TRBJ2-7, with TRBD1 matching over 7 bases. There are 15 residues in the CDR3. V trimming: 5 bases; J trimming: 4 bases; junction bases outside the gene matches: 11. Germline V CDR1 and CDR2: LGHNA, YNFKEQ.

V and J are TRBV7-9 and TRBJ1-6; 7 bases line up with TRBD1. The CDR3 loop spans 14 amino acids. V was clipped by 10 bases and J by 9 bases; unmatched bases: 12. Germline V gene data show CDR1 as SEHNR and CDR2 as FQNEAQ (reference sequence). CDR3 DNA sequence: TGTGCCAAACCGGACGGACAGGTCGGTTCACCCCTCCACTTT. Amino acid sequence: CAKPDGQVGSPLHF.

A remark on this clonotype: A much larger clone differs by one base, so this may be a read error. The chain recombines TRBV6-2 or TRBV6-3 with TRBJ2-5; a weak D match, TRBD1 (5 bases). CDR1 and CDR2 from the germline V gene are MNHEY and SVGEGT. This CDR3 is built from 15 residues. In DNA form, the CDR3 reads TGTGCCACTACGACCTATGGACAAATCCAAGGGACCCAGTACTTC. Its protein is CATTTYGQIQGTQYF.

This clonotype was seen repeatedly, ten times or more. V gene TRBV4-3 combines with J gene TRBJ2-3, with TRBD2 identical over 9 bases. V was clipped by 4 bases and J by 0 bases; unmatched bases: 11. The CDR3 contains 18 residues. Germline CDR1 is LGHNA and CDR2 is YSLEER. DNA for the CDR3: TGCGCCAGCAGCCCCAAGCGGGAGGAATCGTCTAGCACAGATACGCAGTATTTT. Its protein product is CASSPKREESSSTDTQYF.

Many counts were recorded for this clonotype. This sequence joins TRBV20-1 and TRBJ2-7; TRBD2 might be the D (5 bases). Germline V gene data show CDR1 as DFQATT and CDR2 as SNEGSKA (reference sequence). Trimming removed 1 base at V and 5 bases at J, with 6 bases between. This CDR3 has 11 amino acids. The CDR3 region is CSARAGDEQYF. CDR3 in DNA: TGCAGTGCTAGAGCCGGGGACGAGCAGTACTTC.

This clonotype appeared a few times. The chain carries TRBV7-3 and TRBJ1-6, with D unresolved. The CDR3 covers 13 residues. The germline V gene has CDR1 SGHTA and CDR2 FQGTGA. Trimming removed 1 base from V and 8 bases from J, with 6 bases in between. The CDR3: CASSLRFDSPLHF. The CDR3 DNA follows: TGTGCCAGCAGCTTAAGGTTTGATTCACCCCTCCACTTT. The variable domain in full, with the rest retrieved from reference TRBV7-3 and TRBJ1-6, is GAGVSQTPSNKVTEKGKYVELRCDPISGHTALYWYRQSLGQGPEFLIYFQGTGAADDSGLPNDRFFAVRPEGSVSTLKIQRTERGDSAVYLCASSLRFDSPLHFGNGTRLTVT.

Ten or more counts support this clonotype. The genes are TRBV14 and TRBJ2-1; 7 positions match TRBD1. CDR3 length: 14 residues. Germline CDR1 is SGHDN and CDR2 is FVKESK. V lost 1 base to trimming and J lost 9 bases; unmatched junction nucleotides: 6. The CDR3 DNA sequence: TGTGCCAGCAGCCAAGTTCACAGGGGCGGTGAGCAGTTCTTC. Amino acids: CASSQVHRGGEQFF.